This entry features one T cell receptor (beta chain) sequence. This sample is part of a study of blood T cell repertoires in COVID-19. Study as a whole: Sites across the United States, Italy and Spain contributed samples from acute and convalescent COVID-19. The analysed material was cDNA or gDNA that came from T cells, B-cell-depleted T cells, or PBMCs.

TCRdb's copy holds only in-frame clones and misses some; the assay was immunoSEQ multiplex PCR. The sample holds 250,000 or so clones, 70% to 90% seen once. The CDR3 has 14 residues. CDR1 SGHRS and CDR2 YFSETQ come from the germline V gene. V shed 1 base and J 6 bases; nucleotides not matched to a gene: 7. What was sequenced was peripheral blood. The V and J genes are TRBV5-1 and TRBJ2-7; 7 bases map to TRBD2. This clonotype was sampled from a woman aged 40 to 55 who had recovered from COVID-19. CDR3 sequence reads: CASSLYTPGGEQYF. In DNA, the CDR3 is TGCGCCAGCAGCTTGTACACTCCGGGGGGCGAGCAGTACTTC. The whole variable domain, remainder taken from reference TRBV5-1 and TRBJ2-7, is KAGVTQTPRYLIKTRGQQVTLSCSPISGHRSVSWYQQTPGQGLQFLFEYFSETQRNKGNFPGRFSGRQFSNSRSEMNVSTLELGDSALYLCASSLYTPGGEQYFGPGTRLTVT.